The entry below gives a single T cell receptor beta chain sequence along with its context. Its antigen is currently unknown. Sequencing used immunoSEQ multiplex PCR; TCRdb keeps in-frame clones, though not all of them. The table lists around 320,000 clones, 80% to 90% of them singletons. The source of the sample is a study of shared clonotypes between healthy human individuals. Study-wide context: The plates for each donor numbered three CD4 naive, three CD4 memory, two CD8 naive and one CD8 memory.

The V segment lost 2 bases and the J segment 3 bases; nucleotides outside the gene matches: 11. Germline V CDR1 and CDR2: LGHNA, YSLEER. The CDR3 runs 17 residues. Study-wide results and limits: Shared clonotypes: about 4.6% naive CD4, roughly 4% naive CD8, less than 2.5% memory CD4, approximately 0.37% memory CD8.

V usage is TRBV4-3 and J usage is TRBJ1-2; 8 bases are shared with TRBD1. Sequenced: memory CD8+ T cells sorted from blood. Subset specified: CD45RO+ cells pooled with CCR7-negative TemRA cells. The receptor was isolated from a man aged 18 to 35 in good health. DNA for the CDR3: TGCGCCAGCAGCCAACAGCCGACAGGGGCGGAGGACTATGGCTACACCTTC. Translating gives CASSQQPTGAEDYGYTF.